This is a list of T cell receptor beta chains from one sample in a study of T cell responses to AZD1222 COVID-19 vaccine. Here immunoSEQ multiplex PCR was the method, and the copy in TCRdb shows in-frame clones only, minus some. Here the sample spans about 140,000 clones, just over 85% being singletons. Sequenced material: peripheral blood, taken on day 0 of AZD1222 vaccination. Receptors were obtained from an adult in good health. Both conserved end residues are part of each CDR3. Each record gives: J gene, D gene, V gene, clone size, CDR3 DNA, CDR3 protein. D genes are given only for firm matches. Clone size is not always given. Where it is, it says once, few, many or a class for expanded clones.

J gene: TRBJ1-6; D gene: -; V gene: TRBV7-9; clone size: -; CDR3 DNA: TGTGCCAGCAGCTTAGCGATTCTAGGTTCACCCCTCCACTTT; CDR3 protein: CASSLAILGSPLHF
J gene: TRBJ2-7; D gene: TRBD2; V gene: TRBV6-2/TRBV6-3; clone size: -; CDR3 DNA: TGTGCCAGCAGCCCACAGGGTAAGGCTAGCGGGTACCTGTCCACTACCTACGAGCAGTACTTC; CDR3 protein: CASSPQGKASGYLSTTYEQYF
J gene: TRBJ2-3; D gene: -; V gene: TRBV7-9; clone size: -; CDR3 DNA: TGTGCCAGCAGCTTAGCCGGAAGACGGGAGCAAGTCCGCACAGATACGCAGTATTTT; CDR3 protein: CASSLAGRREQVRTDTQYF
J gene: TRBJ2-7; D gene: TRBD1; V gene: TRBV28; clone size: -; CDR3 DNA: TGTGCCAGCAGCGCAGCCGGGACAGGGAGCTCCTACGAGCAGTACTTC; CDR3 protein: CASSAAGTGSSYEQYF
J gene: TRBJ2-2; D gene: -; V gene: TRBV5-1; clone size: -; CDR3 DNA: TGCGCCAGCAGCTACAGGGGAGCGGGACGGGACACCGGGGAGCTGTTTTTT; CDR3 protein: CASSYRGAGRDTGELFF
J gene: TRBJ2-1; D gene: -; V gene: TRBV5-4; clone size: once; CDR3 DNA: TGTGCCAGCAGCCCGGCCGGCTACTATAACAATGAGCAGTTCTTC; CDR3 protein: CASSPAGYYNNEQFF
J gene: TRBJ2-7; D gene: -; V gene: TRBV19; clone size: -; CDR3 DNA: TGTGCCAGTAGTATTGGTGCCGCCTACGAGCAGTACTTC; CDR3 protein: CASSIGAAYEQYF
J gene: TRBJ1-6; D gene: TRBD1; V gene: TRBV30; clone size: -; CDR3 DNA: TGTGCCGGGAGGGGGACAGGGTGGAATTCACCCCTCCACTTT; CDR3 protein: CAGRGTGWNSPLHF
J gene: TRBJ2-1; D gene: -; V gene: TRBV9; clone size: -; CDR3 DNA: TGTGCCAGCAGCGTATGGGGACTCAACTACAATGAGCAGTTCTTC; CDR3 protein: CASSVWGLNYNEQFF
J gene: TRBJ1-1; D gene: -; V gene: TRBV2; clone size: many; CDR3 DNA: TGTGCCACATACACGAACACTGAAGCTTTCTTT; CDR3 protein: CATYTNTEAFF
J gene: TRBJ2-1; D gene: -; V gene: TRBV4-1; clone size: -; CDR3 DNA: TGCGCCAGCAGCCAGGGGGCAGCTGGGACCGCTCTAAATGAGCAGTTCTTC; CDR3 protein: CASSQGAAGTALNEQFF
J gene: TRBJ2-5; D gene: -; V gene: TRBV7-9; clone size: -; CDR3 DNA: TGTGCCAGCACAGGAGGGGAGACCCAGTACTTC; CDR3 protein: CASTGGETQYF
J gene: TRBJ2-7; D gene: TRBD1; V gene: TRBV27; clone size: -; CDR3 DNA: TGTGCCAGCAGTCCTGGGACAGGGGATGCCCCCTACGAGCAGTACTTC; CDR3 protein: CASSPGTGDAPYEQYF
J gene: TRBJ2-1; D gene: TRBD2; V gene: TRBV5-1; clone size: -; CDR3 DNA: TGCGCCAGCAGCTCGGGACTAGCGGGACCCCATGAGCAGTTCTTC; CDR3 protein: CASSSGLAGPHEQFF
J gene: TRBJ2-5; D gene: -; V gene: TRBV3-1/TRBV3-2; clone size: -; CDR3 DNA: TGTGCCAGCAGCCCAAGCCAAGAGACCCAGTACTTC; CDR3 protein: CASSPSQETQYF
J gene: TRBJ2-1; D gene: TRBD1; V gene: TRBV24-1; clone size: -; CDR3 DNA: TGTGCCACCAGTGAAATGGGGACAGGACCCTACAATGAGCAGTTCTTC; CDR3 protein: CATSEMGTGPYNEQFF
J gene: TRBJ2-1; D gene: TRBD2; V gene: TRBV5-4; clone size: -; CDR3 DNA: TGTGCCAGCAGCTTTGGGGTGGCTAGCGGGAAAGAGGAGTTCTTC; CDR3 protein: CASSFGVASGKEEFF
J gene: TRBJ1-3; D gene: -; V gene: TRBV21-1; clone size: -; CDR3 DNA: TGTGCCAGCAAGCGGTCTGGAAACACCATATATTTT; CDR3 protein: CASKRSGNTIYF
J gene: TRBJ2-1; D gene: TRBD2; V gene: TRBV28; clone size: -; CDR3 DNA: TGTGCCAGCAGTATGAGCGGGAGTAATTACAATGAGCAGTTCTTC; CDR3 protein: CASSMSGSNYNEQFF
J gene: TRBJ2-4; D gene: -; V gene: TRBV19; clone size: few; CDR3 DNA: TGTGCCAGTAAGGATTCAGCTCTAGCCAAAAACATTCAGTACTTC; CDR3 protein: CASKDSALAKNIQYF
J gene: TRBJ2-3; D gene: -; V gene: TRBV4-2; clone size: once; CDR3 DNA: TGTGCCAGCAGCCAAGAAACCGGTCCAGCGGCAGTGGTAACGCAGTATTTT; CDR3 protein: CASSQETGPAAVVTQYF
J gene: TRBJ2-1; D gene: -; V gene: TRBV12-3/TRBV12-4; clone size: once; CDR3 DNA: TGTGCCAGCAGTGCGTACAATGAGCAGTTCTTC; CDR3 protein: CASSAYNEQFF
J gene: TRBJ1-1; D gene: TRBD1; V gene: TRBV6-5; clone size: -; CDR3 DNA: TGTGCCAGCACGCAATGGACAGGCACTGAAGCTTTCTTT; CDR3 protein: CASTQWTGTEAFF
J gene: TRBJ2-1; D gene: -; V gene: TRBV5-5; clone size: -; CDR3 DNA: TGTGCCAGCAGCTTGGAGGGAGGAACATTGGAGCAGTTCTTC; CDR3 protein: CASSLEGGTLEQFF
J gene: TRBJ2-3; D gene: TRBD2; V gene: TRBV5-1; clone size: -; CDR3 DNA: TGCGCCAGCAGGGGGACTAGCGGGAGTACAGATACGCAGTATTTT; CDR3 protein: CASRGTSGSTDTQYF
J gene: TRBJ1-6; D gene: -; V gene: TRBV30; clone size: -; CDR3 DNA: TGTGCCTGGAGTCGAGGGACTAATAGGAATTCACCCCTCCACTTT; CDR3 protein: CAWSRGTNRNSPLHF
J gene: TRBJ1-1; D gene: -; V gene: TRBV29-1; clone size: -; CDR3 DNA: TGCAGCGTGACTAACAGGGATAACACTGAAGCTTTCTTT; CDR3 protein: CSVTNRDNTEAFF
J gene: TRBJ2-7; D gene: -; V gene: TRBV12-3/TRBV12-4; clone size: -; CDR3 DNA: TGTGCCAGCAGTTTTACAGGGTACGAGCAGTACTTC; CDR3 protein: CASSFTGYEQYF
J gene: TRBJ2-3; D gene: -; V gene: TRBV7-9; clone size: few; CDR3 DNA: TGTGCCAGCAGCTTAGAGGCTTCAGATACGCAGTATTTT; CDR3 protein: CASSLEASDTQYF
J gene: TRBJ2-1; D gene: TRBD2; V gene: TRBV4-3; clone size: -; CDR3 DNA: TGCGCCAGCAGCCAAGAACTAGCGGGAGATGGGAATGAGCAGTTCTTC; CDR3 protein: CASSQELAGDGNEQFF
J gene: TRBJ2-1; D gene: -; V gene: TRBV6-2/TRBV6-3; clone size: -; CDR3 DNA: TGTGCCAGCAGTTACTCGATTTCCGGTGAGCAGTTCTTC; CDR3 protein: CASSYSISGEQFF
J gene: TRBJ2-7; D gene: -; V gene: TRBV7-9; clone size: few; CDR3 DNA: TGTGCCAGCAGTCGTCTGGGCGGGGTCTACGAGCAGTACTTC; CDR3 protein: CASSRLGGVYEQYF
J gene: TRBJ1-5; D gene: -; V gene: TRBV27; clone size: -; CDR3 DNA: TGTGCCAGCTCGCGTATTCAGGACTACTATAGCAATCAGCCCCAGCATTTT; CDR3 protein: CASSRIQDYYSNQPQHF
J gene: TRBJ2-7; D gene: TRBD2; V gene: TRBV4-3; clone size: -; CDR3 DNA: TGCGCCAGCAGCCAAGTTGGACTAGCGGGCCACGAGCAGTACTTC; CDR3 protein: CASSQVGLAGHEQYF
J gene: TRBJ1-5; D gene: -; V gene: TRBV18; clone size: -; CDR3 DNA: TGTGCCAGCTCACCACGTACAGATCAGCCCCAGCATTTT; CDR3 protein: CASSPRTDQPQHF
J gene: TRBJ2-1; D gene: TRBD2; V gene: TRBV7-7; clone size: -; CDR3 DNA: TGTGCCAGCAGCTCCGGGGGGGCGGGAGGAGGCGATGAGCAGTTCTTC; CDR3 protein: CASSSGGAGGGDEQFF
J gene: TRBJ2-7; D gene: TRBD1; V gene: TRBV7-2; clone size: -; CDR3 DNA: TGTGCCAGCAGCTGGGACAGGGGCTACGAGCAGTACTTC; CDR3 protein: CASSWDRGYEQYF
J gene: TRBJ2-1; D gene: TRBD2; V gene: TRBV7-8; clone size: -; CDR3 DNA: TGTGCCAGCAGCTTTCGCCGGGAGGCCTACAATGAGCAGTTCTTC; CDR3 protein: CASSFRREAYNEQFF
J gene: TRBJ1-5; D gene: -; V gene: TRBV7-2; clone size: -; CDR3 DNA: TGTGCCAGCAGCTTAGAGGGAATGACCCAGCATTTT; CDR3 protein: CASSLEGMTQHF
J gene: TRBJ1-2; D gene: TRBD1; V gene: TRBV5-1; clone size: -; CDR3 DNA: TGCGCCAGCAGCTTGGGGGACAGGAACTATGGCTACACCTTC; CDR3 protein: CASSLGDRNYGYTF
J gene: TRBJ1-1; D gene: TRBD1; V gene: TRBV27; clone size: -; CDR3 DNA: TGTGCCAGCAGTTCCTATACAGGGGGCGCTCTAGGCACTGAAGCTTTCTTT; CDR3 protein: CASSSYTGGALGTEAFF
J gene: TRBJ2-2; D gene: TRBD2; V gene: TRBV4-2; clone size: once; CDR3 DNA: TGTGCCAGCAGCCCCAGCGGGAGTAGCACCGGGGAGCTGTTTTTT; CDR3 protein: CASSPSGSSTGELFF
J gene: TRBJ2-3; D gene: TRBD2; V gene: TRBV5-1; clone size: -; CDR3 DNA: TGCGCCAGCAGCATAGGGACTAGCGGGAGGCAGGATACGCAGTATTTT; CDR3 protein: CASSIGTSGRQDTQYF
J gene: TRBJ2-1; D gene: TRBD2; V gene: TRBV24-1; clone size: -; CDR3 DNA: TGTGCCACCAGTGATTTGGGACTAGTAGGCAATGAGCAGTTCTTC; CDR3 protein: CATSDLGLVGNEQFF
J gene: TRBJ1-5; D gene: TRBD1; V gene: TRBV19; clone size: -; CDR3 DNA: TGTGCCAGTAGTCCAGACAGGGGTTTTCAGCCCCAGCATTTT; CDR3 protein: CASSPDRGFQPQHF
J gene: TRBJ2-2; D gene: TRBD1; V gene: TRBV6-4; clone size: -; CDR3 DNA: TGTGCCAGCAGCAGACAGGGGTCCGGGGAGCTGTTTTTT; CDR3 protein: CASSRQGSGELFF
J gene: TRBJ1-1; D gene: -; V gene: TRBV29-1; clone size: -; CDR3 DNA: TGCAGCGTGCGAACAGGGACAACCGAAGCTTTCTTT; CDR3 protein: CSVRTGTTEAFF
J gene: TRBJ2-7; D gene: -; V gene: TRBV6-1; clone size: -; CDR3 DNA: TGTGCCAGCAGTGGGTCGGTCTCGGGAGAAGCCCTAGCCCACGAGCAGTACTTC; CDR3 protein: CASSGSVSGEALAHEQYF
J gene: TRBJ1-6; D gene: -; V gene: TRBV5-8; clone size: -; CDR3 DNA: TGTGCCAGCTTTCTCTCGGGACGGACGAGCTCCTATAATTCACCCCTCCACTTT; CDR3 protein: CASFLSGRTSSYNSPLHF
J gene: TRBJ2-1; D gene: TRBD2; V gene: TRBV6-4; clone size: few; CDR3 DNA: TGTGCCAGCAGTGACCGGGCTAGCGGGGGATACAATGAGCAGTTCTTC; CDR3 protein: CASSDRASGGYNEQFF
J gene: TRBJ2-5; D gene: TRBD2; V gene: TRBV9; clone size: -; CDR3 DNA: TGTGCCAGCAGTGCTAGCGGGAGAGAGACCCAGTACTTC; CDR3 protein: CASSASGRETQYF
J gene: TRBJ1-1; D gene: -; V gene: TRBV6-5; clone size: -; CDR3 DNA: TGTGCCAGCAGTTACTCGCGAGTAGCCGACACTGAAGCTTTCTTT; CDR3 protein: CASSYSRVADTEAFF
J gene: TRBJ1-3; D gene: TRBD1; V gene: TRBV7-3; clone size: -; CDR3 DNA: TGTGCCAGCAGCTCGGGGACAGGGAACACCATATATTTT; CDR3 protein: CASSSGTGNTIYF
J gene: TRBJ2-6; D gene: -; V gene: TRBV11-2; clone size: once; CDR3 DNA: TGTGCCAGCAGCTCGCTCCACCCACAGAAGCCCGGGGCCAACGTCCTGACTTTC; CDR3 protein: CASSSLHPQKPGANVLTF
J gene: TRBJ2-1; D gene: TRBD2; V gene: TRBV2; clone size: -; CDR3 DNA: TGTGCCAGCATGGGTAGCGGGGTTTACAATGAGCAGTTCTTC; CDR3 protein: CASMGSGVYNEQFF
J gene: TRBJ1-1; D gene: -; V gene: TRBV12-3/TRBV12-4; clone size: -; CDR3 DNA: TGTGCCAGCACTCGTGGTGAGGACACTGAAGCTTTCTTT; CDR3 protein: CASTRGEDTEAFF
J gene: TRBJ2-3; D gene: -; V gene: TRBV7-9; clone size: -; CDR3 DNA: TGTGCCAAGACCGAGCCAGGCGCAGATACGCAGTATTTT; CDR3 protein: CAKTEPGADTQYF